The next 11 T cell receptor beta chains were all read from a single sample in a study of cytomegalovirus exposure and HLA in healthy donors. This table comes from immunoSEQ multiplex PCR, and its TCRdb copy is limited to in-frame clones, with some not included. The sample lists some 70,000 clones, about 82% occurring once. The sequenced material came from PBMCs. The origin of the receptors is a man under 40 in good health and CMV-seronegative.

The sample holds one count of this clone. This rearrangement joins TRBV19 to TRBJ1-1; D perhaps matches TRBD1 (6 bases). The length of the CDR3 is 15 residues. The V and J ends lost 10 bases and 3 bases respectively, with 21 bases between them. The V gene's germline CDR1 is LNHDA and CDR2 SQIVND (reference sequence). CDR3 nucleotides: TGTGCCACCTCCTGGGCGGGCGGGGGCCACACTGAAGCTTTCTTT. Protein product: CATSWAGGGHTEAFF.

The chain recombines TRBV30 with TRBJ1-6, with TRBD1 matching over 7 bases. Unmatched junction bases numbered 7, after V lost 0 bases and J lost 8 bases. CDR1 GTSNPN and CDR2 SVGIG come from the germline V gene (reference sequence). The CDR3 is 15 residues long. In DNA form, the CDR3 reads TGTGCCTGGAGTGTATCCGGGACAGAGGATTCACCCCTCCACTTT. Translated: CAWSVSGTEDSPLHF.

In nucleotides, the CDR3 is TGTGCCAGCAGCGCGATCCGGGGGACAGATACGCAGTATTTT. This sequence encodes CASSAIRGTDTQYF. This sequence joins TRBV6-6 and TRBJ2-3; TRBD2 is a possible D gene (6 bases). The germline V gene has CDR1 MNHNY and CDR2 SVGAGI (reference sequence). Between the trimmed V and J ends, which lost 6 bases and 3 bases, there was a span of 13 bases. There are 14 residues in the CDR3.

The rearrangement uses TRBV6-4 and TRBJ2-3, with TRBD2 matching over 8 bases. The CDR3 runs to 17 residues. Germline values: CDR1 MRHNA, CDR2 SNTAGT. The junction had 5 bases not matched to a gene; V was cut back by 0 bases and J by 0 bases. The CDR3 loop reads CASSDSNSGASTDTQYF. CDR3 DNA sequence: TGTGCCAGCAGTGACTCGAATAGCGGGGCTAGCACAGATACGCAGTATTTT.

This rearrangement joins TRBV2 to TRBJ1-5, with TRBD1 matching 10 bases. Trimming cost V 6 bases and J 6 bases; bases outside gene matches: 8. Germline-derived CDR1 and CDR2 are SNHLY and FYNNEI. The CDR3 sequence is 15 residues long. The CDR3 coding sequence is TGTGCCAGCAGGACGGACAGGGGGTGGGGTCAGCCCCAGCATTTT. Encoded protein: CASRTDRGWGQPQHF.

The gene calls are TRBV7-2 and TRBJ1-5; tentative D call: TRBD1 (5 bases). CDR3 length equals 13 residues. V lost 2 bases to trimming and J lost 5 bases, with 7 bases between them. Per germline, CDR1 SGHTA and CDR2 FQGNSA. The CDR3 loop reads CASSLKTDQPQHF. As DNA, the CDR3 is TGTGCCAGCAGCTTAAAGACAGATCAGCCCCAGCATTTT.

The V gene is TRBV5-4, the J gene TRBJ2-7; the match to TRBD1 covers 8 bases. CDR3 size: 18 residues. From germline, CDR1 is SGHNT and CDR2 YYREEE (reference sequence). V lost 3 bases and J lost 3; bases outside the gene matches: 17. This CDR3 reads CASSSPFIGQGTFYEQYF. CDR3 nucleotide sequence: TGTGCCAGCAGCTCCCCATTTATCGGACAGGGAACCTTCTACGAGCAGTACTTC.

The CDR3 region has the DNA TGTGCCAGCAGCTTGAGGTGGAGCTCGGCCACTGAAGCTTTCTTT. Translation gives CASSLRWSSATEAFF. The V call is TRBV5-6, the J call TRBJ1-1; no clear D gene. Germline loops: CDR1 SGHDT, CDR2 YYEEEE. With 1 base removed from V and 4 bases from J, the gap between germline ends came to 14 bases. The CDR3 length is 15 residues.

This clone was seen just once. This chain joins TRBV7-2 and TRBJ2-7, with 7 nucleotides matching TRBD1. Germline V CDR1 and CDR2: SGHTA, FQGNSA. V was pared by 8 bases and J by 2 bases, with 12 bases of the junction left unmatched. The CDR3 totals 15 residues. CDR3 amino acids: CASGRTGTATYEQYF. The DNA of the CDR3 is TGTGCCAGCGGACGAACCGGGACAGCTACCTACGAGCAGTACTTC.

The chain has TRBV11-1 and TRBJ2-5, with 7 bases aligning to TRBD1. CDR3 size: 15 residues. CDR1 and CDR2 (germline): SGHAT, FQDESV (reference sequence). Trimming at V came to 3 bases and at J to 1 base, leaving 5 bases not matched to a gene. This CDR3 reads CASSFRWDSQETQYF. For the CDR3, the DNA is TGTGCCAGCAGCTTCCGGTGGGACAGCCAAGAGACCCAGTACTTC. Complete variable domain (other parts from reference TRBV11-1 and TRBJ2-5): EAEVAQSPRYKITEKSQAVAFWCDPISGHATLYWYRQILGQGPELLVQFQDESVVDDSQLPKDRFSAERLKGVDSTLKIQPAELGDSAMYLCASSFRWDSQETQYFGPGTRLLVL.

The chain employs TRBV27 and TRBJ1-3, with no clear D. Germline values: CDR1 MNHEY, CDR2 SMNVEV (reference sequence). This CDR3 is built from 15 residues. V was clipped by 0 bases and J by 5 bases, with 11 bases between them. As DNA, the CDR3 is TGTGCCAGCAGTTTATCGGCAGGCCTGCGAAACACCATATATTTT. Translated: CASSLSAGLRNTIYF.